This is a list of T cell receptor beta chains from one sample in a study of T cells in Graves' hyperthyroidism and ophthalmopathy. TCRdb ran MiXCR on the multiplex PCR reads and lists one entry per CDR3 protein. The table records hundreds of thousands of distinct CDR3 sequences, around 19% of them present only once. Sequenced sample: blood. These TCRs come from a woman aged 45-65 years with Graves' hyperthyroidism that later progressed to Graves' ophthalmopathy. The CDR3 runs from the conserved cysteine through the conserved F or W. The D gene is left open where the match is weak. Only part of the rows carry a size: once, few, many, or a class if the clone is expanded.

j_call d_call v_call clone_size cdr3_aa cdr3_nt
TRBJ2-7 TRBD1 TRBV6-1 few CASSPSGTAYEQYF TGTGCCAGCAGCCCCTCCGGGACAGCCTACGAGCAGTACTTC
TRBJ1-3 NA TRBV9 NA CASSAGTTGNTIYF TGTGCCAGCAGCGCCGGGACAACTGGAAACACCATATATTTT
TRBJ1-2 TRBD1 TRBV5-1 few CASSFRQGDNYGYTF TGCGCCAGCAGCTTTCGACAGGGTGATAACTATGGCTACACCTTC
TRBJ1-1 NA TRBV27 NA CASSPVAGNTEAFF TGTGCCAGCAGTCCCGTGGCGGGAAACACTGAAGCTTTCTTT
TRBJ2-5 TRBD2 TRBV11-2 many CASSLGTSGEQETQYF TGTGCCAGCAGCTTAGGGACTAGCGGGGAGCAAGAGACCCAGTACTTC
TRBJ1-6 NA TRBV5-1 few CASSFLQASYNSPLHF TGCGCCAGCAGCTTCCTACAGGCCTCCTATAATTCACCCCTCCACTTT
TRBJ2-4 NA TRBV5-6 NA CASSLGQSLAKNIQYF TGTGCCAGCAGCTTGGGACAGAGTCTAGCCAAAAACATTCAGTACTTC
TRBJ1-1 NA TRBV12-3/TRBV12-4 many CASSEGENTEAFF TGTGCCAGCAGTGAGGGGGAGAACACTGAAGCTTTCTTT
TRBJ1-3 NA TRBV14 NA CASSQAPFSGNTIYF TGTGCCAGCAGTCAAGCGCCGTTCTCTGGAAACACCATATATTTT
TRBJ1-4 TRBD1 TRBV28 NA CASSLMTGLNEKLFF TGTGCCAGCAGTTTAATGACAGGGCTTAATGAAAAACTGTTTTTT
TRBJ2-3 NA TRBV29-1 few CSVEAPGTEPPDTQYF TGCAGCGTTGAAGCCCCGGGGACTGAACCTCCAGATACGCAGTATTTT
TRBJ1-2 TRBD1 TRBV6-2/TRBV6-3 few CASSYMGQRYYGYTF TGTGCCAGCAGTTACATGGGACAGCGATACTATGGCTACACCTTC
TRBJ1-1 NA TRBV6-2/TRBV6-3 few CASSYLHGDEAFF TGTGCCAGCAGTTATTTACACGGCGATGAAGCTTTCTTT
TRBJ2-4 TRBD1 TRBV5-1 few CASSSGQSLAKNIQYF TGCGCCAGCAGCTCGGGACAGAGTCTAGCCAAAAACATTCAGTACTTC
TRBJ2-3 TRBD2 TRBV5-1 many CASSLEGSSGSPDTQYF TGCGCCAGCAGCTTGGAGGGTAGTAGCGGGTCCCCAGATACGCAGTATTTT
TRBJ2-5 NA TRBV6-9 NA CASSYGRVDGGETQYF TGTGCCAGCAGTTATGGCCGGGTGGATGGGGGAGAGACCCAGTACTTC
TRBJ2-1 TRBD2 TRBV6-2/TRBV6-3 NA CASTGGGRRGGYNEQFF TGTGCCAGCACCGGGGGGGGCCGGCGGGGGGGCTACAATGAGCAGTTCTTC
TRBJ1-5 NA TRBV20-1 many CSADIGLNQPQHF TGCAGTGCCGACATCGGGCTCAATCAGCCCCAGCATTTT
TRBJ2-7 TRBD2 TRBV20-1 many CSASRTSGPHEQYF TGCAGTGCTAGTAGGACTAGCGGCCCCCACGAGCAGTACTTC
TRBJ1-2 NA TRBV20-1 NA CSAKYLTGIYGYTF TGCAGTGCTAAATACTTGACAGGAATCTATGGCTACACCTTC
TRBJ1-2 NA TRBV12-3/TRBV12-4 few CASSFRTTHLDNYGYTF TGTGCCAGCAGTTTTAGGACAACCCATCTCGATAACTATGGCTACACCTTC
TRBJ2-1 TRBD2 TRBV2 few CASSTNGGNTYNEQFF TGTGCCAGCAGTACCAACGGGGGGAACACCTACAATGAGCAGTTCTTC
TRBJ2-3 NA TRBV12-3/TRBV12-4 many CASSTPVPSRSSTDTQYF TGTGCCAGCAGTACTCCAGTACCTTCCCGCAGTAGCACAGATACGCAGTATTTT
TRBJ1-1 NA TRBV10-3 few CAISESDRINTEAFF TGTGCCATCAGTGAGTCGGACAGAATCAACACTGAAGCTTTCTTT
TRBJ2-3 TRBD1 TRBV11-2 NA CASRPLQGATPGDTQYF TGTGCCAGCAGGCCGTTACAGGGGGCAACCCCAGGGGATACGCAGTATTTT
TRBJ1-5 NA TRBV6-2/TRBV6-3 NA CASSWTAHSNQPQHF TGTGCCAGCAGCTGGACAGCCCATAGCAATCAGCCCCAGCATTTT
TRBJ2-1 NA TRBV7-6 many CASSSNGDEQFF TGTGCCAGCAGCTCAAACGGGGATGAGCAGTTCTTC
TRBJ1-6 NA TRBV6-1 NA CASSEDLDYGVSPLHF TGTGCCAGCAGTGAAGATCTCGATTATGGGGTTTCACCCCTCCACTTT
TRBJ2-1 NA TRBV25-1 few CASSPWDTYNEQFF TGTGCCAGCAGTCCCTGGGACACCTACAATGAGCAGTTCTTC
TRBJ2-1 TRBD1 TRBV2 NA CASTSDRGLDEQFF TGTGCCAGCACCTCGGACAGGGGGCTAGATGAGCAGTTCTTC
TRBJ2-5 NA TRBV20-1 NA CSARAGLWQETQYF TGCAGTGCTAGGGCGGGGCTATGGCAAGAGACCCAGTACTTC
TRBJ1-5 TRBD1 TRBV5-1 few CASGPDRGEQPQHF TGCGCCAGCGGCCCGGACAGGGGAGAACAGCCCCAGCATTTT
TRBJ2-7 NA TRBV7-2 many CASSLGGVVTYEQYF TGTGCCAGCAGCTTAGGCGGGGTAGTAACCTACGAGCAGTACTTC
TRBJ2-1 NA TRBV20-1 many CSAREAYMGEWNEQFF TGCAGTGCTAGAGAGGCGTACATGGGGGAATGGAATGAGCAGTTCTTC
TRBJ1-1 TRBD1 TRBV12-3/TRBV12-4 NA CASSHRQGVAEAFF TGTGCCAGCAGTCACAGACAGGGAGTGGCTGAAGCTTTCTTT
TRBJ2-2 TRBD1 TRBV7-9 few CASSRRRDRRTGELFF TGTGCCAGCAGCAGACGGCGGGACAGGCGCACCGGGGAGCTGTTTTTT
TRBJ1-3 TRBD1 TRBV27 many CASSPGDRVSGNTIYF TGTGCCAGCAGTCCGGGGGACAGGGTCTCTGGAAACACCATATATTTT
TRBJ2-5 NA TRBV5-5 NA CASSLGWAQETQYF TGTGCCAGCAGCTTGGGCTGGGCCCAAGAGACCCAGTACTTC
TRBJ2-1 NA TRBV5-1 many CASSLWTRPDYNEQFF TGCGCCAGCAGTTTGTGGACCAGACCCGACTACAATGAGCAGTTCTTC